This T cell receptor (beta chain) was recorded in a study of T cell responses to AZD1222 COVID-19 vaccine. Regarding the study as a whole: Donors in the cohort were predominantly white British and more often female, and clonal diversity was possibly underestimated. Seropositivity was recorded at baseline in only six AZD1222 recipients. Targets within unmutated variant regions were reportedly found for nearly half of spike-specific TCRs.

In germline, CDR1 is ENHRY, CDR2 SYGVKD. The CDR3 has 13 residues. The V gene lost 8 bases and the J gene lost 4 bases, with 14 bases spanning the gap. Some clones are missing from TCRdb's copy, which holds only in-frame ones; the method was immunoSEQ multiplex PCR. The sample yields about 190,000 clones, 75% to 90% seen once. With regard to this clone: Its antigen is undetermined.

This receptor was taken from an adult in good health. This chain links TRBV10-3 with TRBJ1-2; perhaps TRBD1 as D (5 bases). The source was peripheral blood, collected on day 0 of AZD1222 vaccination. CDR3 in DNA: TGTGCCATCGGGGCAGGGAGTGCCTATGGCTACACCTTC. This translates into CAIGAGSAYGYTF.